This passage covers 11 T cell receptor beta chains from one sample sequenced in a study of cytomegalovirus exposure and HLA in healthy donors. Vbeta (60) and Jbeta (13) primers were used in the PCR. Repertoires were generated with immunoSEQ multiplex PCR, while TCRdb's copy carries only in-frame clones and drops some. This table holds over 55,000 clones, about 70% found once. Sequenced: PBMCs. Every receptor here comes from a woman aged 45 to 65 in good health and CMV-seropositive.

V gene TRBV5-1 combines with J gene TRBJ2-4, with TRBD2 as a possible D gene (6 bases). CDR3 length: 16 residues. Germline V gene lookup returns CDR1 SGHRS and CDR2 YFSETQ. The V gene lost 7 bases and the J gene lost 2 bases, with 19 bases spanning the gap. CDR3 coding DNA: TGCGCCAGCTCCTGGACGGAGGGTGGGACCAAAAACATTCAGTACTTC. Protein: CASSWTEGGTKNIQYF.

The gene calls are TRBV7-2 and TRBJ2-5; weak D call: TRBD2 (6 bases). The germline V and J ends were trimmed by 3 bases and 1 base, with 6 bases remaining between them. The CDR3 is 13 amino acids. Germline V lookup: CDR1 SGHTA, CDR2 FQGNSA. For the CDR3, the DNA is TGTGCCAGCAGCTTGGGACTCCAAGAGACCCAGTACTTC. Its protein product is CASSLGLQETQYF.

This chain's CDR3 is CASSIGVGWKKLFF. The CDR3, as DNA: TGTGCCAGCAGTATAGGGGTTGGCTGGAAAAAACTGTTTTTT. The rearrangement links TRBV6-5 to TRBJ1-4, with D possibly TRBD1 on 5 matching bases. Germline V CDR1 and CDR2: MNHEY, SVGAGI. The CDR3 consists of 14 residues. V was shortened by 5 bases and J by 9 bases, with 16 bases between the two germline ends.

V and J are TRBV4-1 and TRBJ1-1; D not resolved. CDR3 length: 14 residues. The germline CDR1 and CDR2 sequences are MGHRA and YSYEKL. The V gene lost 0 bases and the J gene lost 1 base, with 6 bases spanning the gap. The CDR3 DNA is TGCGCCAGCAGCCAAGACAACAGGAACACTGAAGCTTTCTTT. Translated: CASSQDNRNTEAFF.

The CDR3 region is CASSSTDFPYEQYF. The CDR3 DNA reads TGTGCCAGCAGTTCGACTGACTTCCCTTACGAGCAGTACTTC. The chain recombines TRBV28 with TRBJ2-7; no clear D. V was cut by 4 bases and J by 4 bases, with 14 bases left in between. This CDR3 comprises 14 residues. Per the germline V gene, CDR1 is MDHEN and CDR2 is SYDVKM.

CDR3 in amino acids: CASSYGSSYNSPLHF. In nucleotides, the CDR3 is TGTGCCAGCAGTTACGGGAGCTCCTATAATTCACCCCTCCACTTT. V usage is TRBV6-5 and J usage is TRBJ1-6; D is undetermined. The CDR3 extends over 15 amino acids. Per the germline V gene, CDR1 is MNHEY and CDR2 is SVGAGI. V lost 2 bases and J lost 0, with 5 bases in between.

The CDR3 coding sequence is TGCAGCCCCCGGGGACTAGCGGGAGGGGATGAGCAGTTCTTC. Its protein is CSPRGLAGGDEQFF. V and J are TRBV29-1 and TRBJ2-1; 16 bases fit TRBD2. The trim removed 8 bases at V and 8 bases at J, leaving 6 bases unmatched. The CDR3 has 14 amino acids. The V gene's germline CDR1 is SQVTM and CDR2 ANQGSEA.

The chain uses TRBV5-1 and TRBJ2-1, with 7 positions matching TRBD2. This CDR3 spans 21 amino acids. Losses at the gene ends were 0 bases for V and 2 bases for J; bases not matched to a gene: 20. The germline CDR1 and CDR2 sequences are SGHRS and YFSETQ. For the CDR3, the DNA is TGCGCCAGCAGCTTGGCCATACTGGGGCAGGGTGCAGCGGGGCCCTACAATGAGCAGTTCTTC. It encodes CASSLAILGQGAAGPYNEQFF.

The chain recombines TRBV7-2 with TRBJ1-3; D gene ambiguous. The CDR3 runs 15 residues. V was pared by 2 bases and J by 0 bases, with 8 bases between. Germline assignment: CDR1 SGHTA and CDR2 FQGNSA. In DNA form, the CDR3 reads TGTGCCAGCAGCTTAATACAGCCCTCTGGAAACACCATATATTTT. This gives the protein CASSLIQPSGNTIYF.

The chain links TRBV5-4 to TRBJ2-5, with TRBD2 as a possible D gene (5 bases). CDR3 length: 13 amino acids. Germline V gene lookup returns CDR1 SGHNT and CDR2 YYREEE (reference sequence). The V and J ends lost 5 bases and 1 base respectively, with 9 bases between them. This CDR3 is CASRGAAQETQYF. As DNA, the CDR3 is TGTGCCAGCAGAGGAGCGGCCCAAGAGACCCAGTACTTC.

The rearrangement uses TRBV5-1 and TRBJ1-2, with D perhaps TRBD1 (5 bases). Germline V CDR1 and CDR2: SGHRS, YFSETQ. V was trimmed by 7 bases and J by 6 bases, leaving 22 bases between them. This CDR3 contains 15 residues. The CDR3 DNA reads TGCGCCAGCCGCGAGTCGGGCGGGACGGTAAATGGCTACACCTTC. Protein product: CASRESGGTVNGYTF.